The clone carrying this T cell receptor beta chain was detected only a few times. In the authors' methods: Amplification from reference gene primers served as the basis for estimated nucleated cell counts. Sequencing used immunoSEQ multiplex PCR; TCRdb keeps in-frame clones, though not all of them. V and J calls and clone size follow that table, whereas D and trimming were derived from the DNA. The table records 190,000 or so clones, roughly 84% of them present only once. These data belong to a study of blood T cell repertoires in COVID-19. As for the study in general: The United States, Italy and Spain provided the acute and convalescent COVID-19 samples. In each case, the material was cDNA or gDNA derived from T cells, B-cell-depleted T cells, or PBMCs.

This CDR3 has 15 residues. V was shortened by 4 bases and J by 3 bases, with 13 bases between the two germline ends. Germline CDR1 is MNHEY and CDR2 is SVGAGI. Material for sequencing was peripheral blood. V and J are TRBV6-5 and TRBJ1-3; possible D gene TRBD1, 6 bases. This receptor was identified in a woman aged 80 or over with acute or convalescent COVID-19. The CDR3 bases are TGTGCCAGCAGTTTTTCAGGGGCAGGTGGAAACACCATATATTTT. Its protein product is CASSFSGAGGNTIYF.